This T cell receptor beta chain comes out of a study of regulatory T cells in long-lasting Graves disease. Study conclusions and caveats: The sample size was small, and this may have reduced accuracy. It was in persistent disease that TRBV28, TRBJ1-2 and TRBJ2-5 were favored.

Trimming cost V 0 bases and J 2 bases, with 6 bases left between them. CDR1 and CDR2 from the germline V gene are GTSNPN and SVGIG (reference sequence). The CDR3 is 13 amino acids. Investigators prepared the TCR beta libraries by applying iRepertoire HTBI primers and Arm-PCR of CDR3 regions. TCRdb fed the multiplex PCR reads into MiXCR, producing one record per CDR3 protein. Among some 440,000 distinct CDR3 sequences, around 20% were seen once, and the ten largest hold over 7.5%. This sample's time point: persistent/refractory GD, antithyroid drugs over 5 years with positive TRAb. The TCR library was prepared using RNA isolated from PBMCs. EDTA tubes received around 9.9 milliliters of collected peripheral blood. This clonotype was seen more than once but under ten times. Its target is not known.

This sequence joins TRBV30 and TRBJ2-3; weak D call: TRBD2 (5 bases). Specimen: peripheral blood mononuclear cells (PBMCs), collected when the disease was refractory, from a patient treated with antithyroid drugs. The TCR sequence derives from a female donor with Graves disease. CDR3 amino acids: CAWSVADTDTQYF. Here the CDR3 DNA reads TGTGCCTGGAGTGTAGCGGACACAGATACGCAGTATTTT.